This TCR beta chain was recovered during a study of blood T cell repertoires in COVID-19. About the study: Specimens from acute and convalescent COVID-19 originated in the United States, Italy and Spain. PBMCs, B-cell-depleted T cells, or T cells were the source of the cDNA or gDNA that made up the material.

Germline CDR1 is LGHDT and CDR2 is YNNKEL (reference sequence). Trimming at V came to 0 bases and at J to 2 bases, leaving 9 bases not matched to a gene. The CDR3 covers 18 residues. The table came from immunoSEQ multiplex PCR; TCRdb's copy has only in-frame clones and leaves some out. The sample carries about 200,000 clones, approximately 81% recorded once. Sequenced input: peripheral blood. The rearrangement uses TRBV3-1 (or the pseudogene TRBV3-2) and TRBJ2-5; 10 bases line up with TRBD2. The receptor comes from an elderly woman with acute or convalescent COVID-19. Written as DNA, the CDR3 is TGTGCCAGCAGCCAAGATCTACATACTAGCGGGGCACAAGAGACCCAGTACTTC. It specifies CASSQDLHTSGAQETQYF.